This T cell receptor beta chain was recovered during a study of CD8 T cells in Susac syndrome. About this clonotype itself: Its antigen is still unknown.

The V gene end was trimmed by 6 bases and the J gene end by 6 bases; junction bases not matched to a gene: 15. Germline V lookup: CDR1 LNHDA, CDR2 SQIVND (reference sequence). The CDR3 has 17 amino acids. Reverse transcription used roughly 0.45 to 1 ug RNA and random hexamers. Amplification of TCR beta CDR3 was carried out by immunoSEQ multiplex PCR, which covered 54 Vbeta and 13 Jbeta segments. MiXCR, run by TCRdb on the immunoSEQ multiplex PCR reads, gives a single entry per CDR3 protein. The sample includes about 180,000 distinct CDR3 sequences, approximately 94% of them seen just once. Included as multiple sclerosis controls were treatment-naive patients who had stable or active relapsing-remitting disease. Purification of the CD8+ and CD4+ T cells relied on negative isolation, and TEMRA cells underwent FACS enrichment. Study-wide findings and caveats: The study conceded that relatively few individuals underwent its TCR sequencing and HLA analysis.

This receptor was identified in a human donor with multiple sclerosis. The V gene is TRBV19, the J gene TRBJ2-3, with 10 bases that match TRBD2. The sequencing sample was made of CD4+ T cells from PBMCs. For the CDR3, the DNA is TGTGCCAGTAGCCGCCTAGGGACTAGCGTTACATTCGATACGCAGTATTTT. It yields the protein CASSRLGTSVTFDTQYF. The whole variable domain, remainder taken from reference TRBV19 and TRBJ2-3, is DGGITQSPKYLFRKEGQNVTLSCEQNLNHDAMYWYRQDPGQGLRLIYYSQIVNDFQKGDIAEGYSVSREKKESFPLTVTSAQKNPTAFYLCASSRLGTSVTFDTQYFGPGTRLTVL.